This TCR beta chain was identified during a study of metastatic and nonmetastatic thyroid tumors. Broader study findings: Significantly higher TCR beta diversity was reportedly seen in malignant thyroid tumors than benign nodules, in blood and tumor.

TCRdb ran MiXCR on the PCR reads. The sample contains under 35,000 clones, around a quarter of which appear only once. Every patient was untreated before thyroid surgery. This clone showed up many times. The antigen is not known. CDR1 is KGHSH, CDR2 LQKENI, per germline. This CDR3 contains 17 residues. V dropped 3 bases and J dropped 0; count of bases not matched to a gene: 5. The clonotype comes from a female donor with papillary thyroid cancer or a benign thyroid nodule (not recorded which). Some clones in this sample may be carry-over from other donors' samples. The sample was blood. V and J are TRBV18 and TRBJ1-6; 7 bases match TRBD1. CDR3 sequence: CASSPQGGLSYNSPLHF. The CDR3 DNA follows: TGTGCCAGCTCACCGCAGGGGGGTCTCTCCTATAATTCACCCCTCCACTTT. Variable domain in full (rest from reference TRBV18 and TRBJ1-6): NAGVMQNPRHLVRRRGQEARLRCSPMKGHSHVYWYRQLPEEGLKFMVYLQKENIIDESGMPKERFSAEFPKEGPSILRIQQVVRGDSAAYFCASSPQGGLSYNSPLHFGNGTRLTVT.